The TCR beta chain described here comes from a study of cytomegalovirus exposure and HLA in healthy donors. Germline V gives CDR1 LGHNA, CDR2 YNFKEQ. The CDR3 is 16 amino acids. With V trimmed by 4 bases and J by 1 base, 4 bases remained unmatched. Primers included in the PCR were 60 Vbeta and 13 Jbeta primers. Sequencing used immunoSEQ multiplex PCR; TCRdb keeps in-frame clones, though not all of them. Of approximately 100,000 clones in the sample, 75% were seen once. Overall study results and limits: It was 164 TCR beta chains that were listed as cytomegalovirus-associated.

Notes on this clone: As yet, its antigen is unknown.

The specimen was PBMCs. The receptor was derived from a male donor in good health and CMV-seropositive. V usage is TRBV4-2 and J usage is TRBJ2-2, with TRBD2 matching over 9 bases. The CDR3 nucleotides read TGTGCCAGCAGCCCCCTGACTAGCGGGAACACCGGGGAGCTGTTTTTT. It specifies CASSPLTSGNTGELFF.